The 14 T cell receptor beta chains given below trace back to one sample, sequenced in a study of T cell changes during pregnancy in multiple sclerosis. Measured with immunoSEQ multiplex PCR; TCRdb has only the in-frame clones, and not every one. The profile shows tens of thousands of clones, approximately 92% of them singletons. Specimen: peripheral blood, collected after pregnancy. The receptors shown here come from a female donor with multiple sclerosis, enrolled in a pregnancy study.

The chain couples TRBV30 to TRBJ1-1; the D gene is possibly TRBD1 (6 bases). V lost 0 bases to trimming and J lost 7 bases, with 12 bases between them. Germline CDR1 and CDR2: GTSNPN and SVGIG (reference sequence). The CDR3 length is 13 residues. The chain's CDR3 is CAWSVTGIGEAFF. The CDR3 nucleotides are TGTGCCTGGAGTGTAACAGGGATCGGTGAAGCTTTCTTT.

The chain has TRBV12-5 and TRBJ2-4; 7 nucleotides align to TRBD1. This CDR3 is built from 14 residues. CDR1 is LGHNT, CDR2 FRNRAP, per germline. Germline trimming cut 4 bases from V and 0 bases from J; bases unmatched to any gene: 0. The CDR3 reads CASGSGGAKNIQYF. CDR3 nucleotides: TGTGCTAGTGGTTCAGGGGGAGCCAAAAACATTCAGTACTTC.

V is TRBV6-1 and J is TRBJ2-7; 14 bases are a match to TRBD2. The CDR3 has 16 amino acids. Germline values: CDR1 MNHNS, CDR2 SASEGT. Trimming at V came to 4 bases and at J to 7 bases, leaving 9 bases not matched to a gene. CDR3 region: CASSARLAGGPGEQYF. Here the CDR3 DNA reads TGTGCCAGCAGTGCCCGACTAGCGGGAGGGCCGGGTGAGCAGTACTTC.

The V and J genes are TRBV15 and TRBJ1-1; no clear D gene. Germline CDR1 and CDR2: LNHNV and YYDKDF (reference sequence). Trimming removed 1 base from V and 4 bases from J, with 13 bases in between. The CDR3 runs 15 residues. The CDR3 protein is CATSRGGVLGTEAFF. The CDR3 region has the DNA TGTGCCACCAGCAGAGGAGGAGTGTTGGGCACTGAAGCTTTCTTT.

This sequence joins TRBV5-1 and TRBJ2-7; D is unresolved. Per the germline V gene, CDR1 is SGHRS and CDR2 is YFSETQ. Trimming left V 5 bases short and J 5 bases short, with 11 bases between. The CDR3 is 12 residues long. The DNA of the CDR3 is TGCGCCAGCAGGCGGATGTGGGACGAGCAGTACTTC. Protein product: CASRRMWDEQYF.

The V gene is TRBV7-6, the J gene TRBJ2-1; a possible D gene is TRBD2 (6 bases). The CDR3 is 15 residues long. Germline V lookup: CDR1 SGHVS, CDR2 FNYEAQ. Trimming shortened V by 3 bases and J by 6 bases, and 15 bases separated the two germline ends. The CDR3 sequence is CASSFGAGTGNEQFF. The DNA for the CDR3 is TGTGCCAGCAGCTTCGGGGCGGGAACCGGCAATGAGCAGTTCTTC. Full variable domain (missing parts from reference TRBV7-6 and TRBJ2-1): GAGVSQSPRYKVTKRGQDVALRCDPISGHVSLYWYRQALGQGPEFLTYFNYEAQQDKSGLPNDRFSAERPEGSISTLTIQRTEQRDSAMYRCASSFGAGTGNEQFFGPGTRLTVL.

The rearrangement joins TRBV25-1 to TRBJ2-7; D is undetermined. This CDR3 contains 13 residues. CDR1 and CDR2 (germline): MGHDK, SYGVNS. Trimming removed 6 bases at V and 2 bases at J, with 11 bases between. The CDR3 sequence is CASSDKTAYEQYF. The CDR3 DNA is TGTGCCAGCAGCGACAAAACTGCCTACGAGCAGTACTTC.

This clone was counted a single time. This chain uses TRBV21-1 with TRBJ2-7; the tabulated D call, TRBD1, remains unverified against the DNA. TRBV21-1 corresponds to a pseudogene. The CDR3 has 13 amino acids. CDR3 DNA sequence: TGTGCCAGCAGCACCAACAGGGGTTACGAGCAGTACTTC. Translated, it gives CASSTNRGYEQYF.

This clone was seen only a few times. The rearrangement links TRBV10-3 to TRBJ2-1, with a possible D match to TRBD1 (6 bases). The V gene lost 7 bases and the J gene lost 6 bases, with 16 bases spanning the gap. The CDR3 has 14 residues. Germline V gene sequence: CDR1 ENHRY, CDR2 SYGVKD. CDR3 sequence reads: CAITQTGTFNEQFF. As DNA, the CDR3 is TGTGCCATCACCCAGACCGGGACATTCAATGAGCAGTTCTTC.

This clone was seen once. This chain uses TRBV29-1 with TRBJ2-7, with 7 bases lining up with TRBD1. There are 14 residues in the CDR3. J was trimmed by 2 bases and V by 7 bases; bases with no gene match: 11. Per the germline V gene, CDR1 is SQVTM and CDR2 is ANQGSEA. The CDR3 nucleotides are TGCAGCGCTGCTCGGCCGGGACAGACCTACGAGCAGTACTTC. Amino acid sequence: CSAARPGQTYEQYF.

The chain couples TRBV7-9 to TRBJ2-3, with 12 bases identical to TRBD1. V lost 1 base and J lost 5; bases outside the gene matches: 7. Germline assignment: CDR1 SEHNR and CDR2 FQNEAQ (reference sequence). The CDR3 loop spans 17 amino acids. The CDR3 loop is CASSLVLGTGGVDTQYF. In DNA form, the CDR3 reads TGTGCCAGCAGCTTAGTCCTCGGGACAGGGGGCGTAGATACGCAGTATTTT.

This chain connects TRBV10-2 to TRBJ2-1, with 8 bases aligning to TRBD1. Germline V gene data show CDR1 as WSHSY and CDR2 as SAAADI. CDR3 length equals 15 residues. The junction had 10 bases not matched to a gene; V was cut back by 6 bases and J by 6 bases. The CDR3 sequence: CASSLRTGPTNEQFF. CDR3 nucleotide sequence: TGCGCCAGCAGCCTTAGGACAGGGCCAACCAATGAGCAGTTCTTC.

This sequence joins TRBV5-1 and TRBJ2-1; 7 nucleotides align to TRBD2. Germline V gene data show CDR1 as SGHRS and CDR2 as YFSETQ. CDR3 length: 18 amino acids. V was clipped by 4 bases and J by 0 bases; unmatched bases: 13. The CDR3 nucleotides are TGCGCCAGCAGCCTAAGAACGGGGGGATTAAGCTCCTACAATGAGCAGTTCTTC. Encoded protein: CASSLRTGGLSSYNEQFF.

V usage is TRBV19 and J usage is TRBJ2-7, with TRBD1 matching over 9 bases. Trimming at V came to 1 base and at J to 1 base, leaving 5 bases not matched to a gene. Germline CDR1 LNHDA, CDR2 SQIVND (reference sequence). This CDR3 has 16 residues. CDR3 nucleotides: TGTGCCAGTAGTATAGGAGGGACAGGGACATCCTACGAGCAGTACTTC. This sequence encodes CASSIGGTGTSYEQYF.